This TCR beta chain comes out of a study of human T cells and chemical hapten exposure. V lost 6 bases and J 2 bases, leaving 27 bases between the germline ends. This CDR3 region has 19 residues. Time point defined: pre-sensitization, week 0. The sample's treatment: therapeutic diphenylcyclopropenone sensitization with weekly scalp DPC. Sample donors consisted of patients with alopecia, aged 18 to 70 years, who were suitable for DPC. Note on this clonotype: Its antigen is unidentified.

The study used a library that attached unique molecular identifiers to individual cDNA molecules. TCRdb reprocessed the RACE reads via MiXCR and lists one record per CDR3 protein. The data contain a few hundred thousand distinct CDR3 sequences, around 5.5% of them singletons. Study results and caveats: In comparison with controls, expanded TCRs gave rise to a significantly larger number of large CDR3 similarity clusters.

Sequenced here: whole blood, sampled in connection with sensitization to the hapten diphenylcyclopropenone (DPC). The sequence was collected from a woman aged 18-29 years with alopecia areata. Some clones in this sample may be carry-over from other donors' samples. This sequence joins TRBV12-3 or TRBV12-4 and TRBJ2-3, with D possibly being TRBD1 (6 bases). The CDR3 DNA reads TGTGCCAGCAGCTCCGCCGGGACAAGGTTTGAGACTTACACAGATACGCAGTATTTT. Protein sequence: CASSSAGTRFETYTDTQYF.